The 31 T cell receptor beta chains reported below all come from one sample, sequenced in a study of blood T cell repertoires in COVID-19. Produced via immunoSEQ multiplex PCR; TCRdb's table is partial and in-frame only. The sample shows 50,000 to 65,000 clones, about 84% of them seen only once. The specimen sequenced was peripheral blood. Every receptor here comes from a man aged 35 to 55 with active COVID-19.

This rearrangement joins TRBV3-1 (or the pseudogene TRBV3-2) to TRBJ2-7; 9 bases are shared with TRBD2. Germline values: CDR1 LGHDT, CDR2 YNNKEL (reference sequence). The CDR3 consists of 15 residues. V lost 3 bases to trimming and J lost 3 bases; unmatched junction nucleotides: 6. The CDR3 loop is CASSHIRTSVYEQYF. Written as DNA, the CDR3 is TGTGCCAGCAGCCATATAAGGACTAGCGTCTACGAGCAGTACTTC.

This rearrangement joins TRBV5-1 to TRBJ1-2; 7 nucleotides match TRBD1. The CDR3 contains 15 residues. In germline, CDR1 is SGHRS, CDR2 YFSETQ. V was clipped by 3 bases and J by 4 bases; unmatched bases: 9. CDR3 nucleotide sequence: TGCGCCAGCAGCTACTTAACAGGGGAGAGCTATGGCTACACCTTC. Its translation: CASSYLTGESYGYTF. The full variable domain, with the rest looked up from reference TRBV5-1 and TRBJ1-2, is KAGVTQTPRYLIKTRGQQVTLSCSPISGHRSVSWYQQTPGQGLQFLFEYFSETQRNKGNFPGRFSGRQFSNSRSEMNVSTLELGDSALYLCASSYLTGESYGYTFGSGTRLTVV.

Only a few counts were recorded for this clone. The rearrangement links TRBV7-8 to TRBJ1-2, with a tentative D call TRBD1 (6 bases). The germline V and J ends were trimmed by 1 base and 6 bases, with 15 bases remaining between them. Germline V gene sequence: CDR1 SGHVS, CDR2 FQNEAQ. This CDR3 spans 15 amino acids. In nucleotides, the CDR3 is TGTGCCAGCAGCTTAGACTGGGACACCTCCCATGGCTACACCTTC. Translation: CASSLDWDTSHGYTF.

This clone occurred once. A read error may produce the germline difference seen at one junction end. This chain connects TRBV7-8 to TRBJ2-7; maybe TRBD2 (5 bases). This CDR3 comprises 12 residues. Germline V CDR1 and CDR2: SGHVS, FQNEAQ. The DNA for the CDR3 is TGTGCCAGCAGCTTACTCGAGGCGGGTCCTTCGTTC. It is translated as CASSLLEAGPSF.

V is TRBV7-2 and J is TRBJ2-7; 10 nucleotides line up with TRBD2. J was trimmed by 4 bases and V by 1 base; bases with no gene match: 4. Germline V lookup: CDR1 SGHTA, CDR2 FQGNSA. This CDR3 has 15 residues. CDR3 region: CASSLVAGGEYEQYF. Written as DNA, the CDR3 is TGTGCCAGCAGCTTAGTAGCGGGAGGCGAATACGAGCAGTACTTC.

The gene calls are TRBV2 and TRBJ2-3, with 10 bases lining up with TRBD2. The J segment lost 0 bases and the V segment lost 8 bases, leaving 2 bases of the junction unmatched. The CDR3 has 14 residues. Germline V gives CDR1 SNHLY, CDR2 FYNNEI. CDR3 amino acids: CASVGLASTDTQYF. CDR3 nucleotides: TGTGCCAGCGTGGGACTAGCGAGCACAGATACGCAGTATTTT.

The chain has TRBV10-3 and TRBJ2-3, with 15 bases aligning to TRBD2. Per germline, CDR1 ENHRY and CDR2 SYGVKD. The CDR3 sequence is 19 residues long. V gave up 2 bases and J gave up 6 bases; unmatched junction bases: 12. The CDR3 nucleotides read TGTGCCATCAGTGAGGGACTAGCGGGAGGGCCTACCCCGCCCGATACGCAGTATTTT. Amino acid sequence: CAISEGLAGGPTPPDTQYF.

The gene calls are TRBV5-4 and TRBJ1-4; weak D call: TRBD1 (6 bases). Trimming removed 4 bases at V and 7 bases at J, with 17 bases between. The CDR3 contains 15 residues. Per the germline V gene, CDR1 is SGHNT and CDR2 is YYREEE (reference sequence). The CDR3 loop reads CASSRSDSGREKLFF. CDR3 sequence (DNA): TGTGCCAGCAGCCGCTCGGACAGTGGGCGTGAAAAACTGTTTTTT.

This clone was counted once. The V gene is TRBV27, the J gene TRBJ1-6, with a tentative D call TRBD1 (6 bases). The germline gives CDR1 MNHEY, CDR2 SMNVEV (reference sequence). The CDR3 length is 16 residues. V lost 5 bases to trimming and J lost 4 bases, with 15 bases between them. The CDR3 DNA reads as TGTGCCAGCAGTCCCCGCCAGGGGCGATATAATTCACCCCTCCACTTT. Translating it yields CASSPRQGRYNSPLHF.

The chain has TRBV28 and TRBJ2-3; TRBD2 agrees at 8 bases. The CDR3 is 16 residues long. The V gene end was trimmed by 4 bases and the J gene end by 1 base; junction bases not matched to a gene: 7. Germline CDR1 and CDR2: MDHEN and SYDVKM. Here the CDR3 DNA reads TGTGCCAGCAGTTGGGGATGGCGGGAGGGCACAGATACGCAGTATTTT. Its translation: CASSWGWREGTDTQYF.

V and J are TRBV7-9 and TRBJ1-2; D is unresolved. Germline V gives CDR1 SEHNR, CDR2 FQNEAQ (reference sequence). V shed 1 base and J shed 7 bases, with 10 bases lying between them. CDR3 length: 13 residues. The CDR3, as DNA: TGTGCCAGCAGCTTAGACACCCTCCCTGGCTACACCTTC. Encoded protein: CASSLDTLPGYTF. Drawing the rest from reference TRBV7-9 and TRBJ1-2, the complete variable domain is DTGVSQNPRHKITKRGQNVTFRCDPISEHNRLYWYRQTLGQGPEFLTYFQNEAQLEKSRLLSDRFSAERPKGSFSTLEIQRTEQGDSAMYLCASSLDTLPGYTFGSGTRLTVV.

This chain connects TRBV5-1 to TRBJ2-3, with 7 bases fitting TRBD1. This CDR3 contains 15 residues. V trimming: 4 bases; J trimming: 2 bases; junction bases outside the gene matches: 7. In germline, CDR1 is SGHRS, CDR2 YFSETQ. In nucleotides, the CDR3 is TGCGCCAGCAGCAGAAGACAGGGCCTCACAGATACGCAGTATTTT. Translation gives CASSRRQGLTDTQYF.

This chain's CDR3 is CASSFTGNTEAFF. CDR3 sequence (DNA): TGTGCCAGCAGTTTTACAGGGAACACTGAAGCTTTCTTT. The genes are TRBV7-3 and TRBJ1-1, with D possibly being TRBD1 (5 bases). Trimming pared 6 bases from V and 1 base from J, leaving 9 bases between. Germline-derived CDR1 and CDR2 are SGHTA and FQGTGA. The CDR3 loop spans 13 amino acids.

This chain's CDR3 is CASSELGGGNTGELFF. CDR3 sequence (DNA): TGTGCCAGCAGTGAACTAGGCGGCGGGAACACCGGGGAGCTGTTTTTT. The rearrangement joins TRBV25-1 to TRBJ2-2; no clear D. This CDR3 has 16 amino acids. Germline CDR1 reads MGHDK; CDR2 reads SYGVNS. V was shortened by 2 bases and J by 1 base, with 11 bases between the two germline ends. Complete variable domain (other parts from reference TRBV25-1 and TRBJ2-2): EADIYQTPRYLVIGTGKKITLECSQTMGHDKMYWYQQDPGMELHLIHYSYGVNSTEKGDLSSESTVSRIRTEHFPLTLESARPSHTSQYLCASSELGGGNTGELFFGEGSRLTVL.

CDR3 sequence reads: CASSVDQSPMNTEAFF. The CDR3 coding sequence is TGTGCCAGCAGCGTAGACCAGTCCCCAATGAACACTGAAGCTTTCTTT. This chain uses TRBV9 with TRBJ1-1; D remains ambiguous. Germline V gene lookup returns CDR1 SGDLS and CDR2 YYNGEE. The CDR3 runs to 16 residues. Trimming stripped 0 bases from V and 0 bases from J, with 12 bases between.

This clone was seen only a few times. The chain carries TRBV27 and TRBJ2-7; 10 bases map to TRBD1. Germline V gene data show CDR1 as MNHEY and CDR2 as SMNVEV (reference sequence). This CDR3 contains 18 residues. The ends lost 4 bases at V and 5 bases at J; junction bases unmatched: 17. This CDR3 is CASSWGQGIFNGRHEQYF. As DNA, the CDR3 is TGTGCCAGCAGTTGGGGACAGGGGATTTTCAACGGGCGCCACGAGCAGTACTTC.

This chain links TRBV19 with TRBJ2-2; D gene unclear. Germline V gives CDR1 LNHDA, CDR2 SQIVND (reference sequence). V was shortened by 3 bases and J by 2 bases, with 13 bases between the two germline ends. The CDR3 has 16 amino acids. This CDR3 is CASSIPLGSNTGELFF. The CDR3 region has the DNA TGTGCCAGTAGTATTCCGTTGGGCAGCAACACCGGGGAGCTGTTTTTT.

This clone was observed a handful of times. The chain recombines TRBV19 with TRBJ1-5, with 9 bases matching TRBD1. The CDR3 has 17 amino acids. The V segment lost 3 bases and the J segment 6 bases; nucleotides outside the gene matches: 12. Germline CDR1 is LNHDA and CDR2 is SQIVND (reference sequence). CDR3: CASSMVRTGEVGQPQHF. The DNA for the CDR3 is TGTGCCAGTAGTATGGTCAGGACAGGGGAGGTGGGTCAGCCCCAGCATTTT.

Turning to this clone: Germline is not matched at one junction end, which may reflect a read error. The gene calls are TRBV25-1 and TRBJ2-2, with 12 nucleotides matching TRBD1. CDR3 length: 16 residues. The V gene's germline CDR1 is MGHDK and CDR2 SYGVNS. The CDR3 region has the DNA TGTGCCAGCAGGGGGACAGGGGGCGCGAAGACCGGGGAGCTGTTTTTT. Residues: CASRGTGGAKTGELFF.

The chain uses TRBV7-9 and TRBJ1-2; the D gene is possibly TRBD1 (5 bases). V lost 1 base and J lost 5, with 11 bases in between. Germline V lookup: CDR1 SEHNR, CDR2 FQNEAQ (reference sequence). The length of the CDR3 is 14 residues. The CDR3 DNA follows: TGTGCCAGCAGCTTAGACAGGCGCCCTTATGGCTACACCTTC. It codes for CASSLDRRPYGYTF.

The chain combines TRBV2 with TRBJ2-7; 8 nucleotides match TRBD2. This CDR3 is built from 14 residues. J lost 6 bases, V lost 6 bases, and 10 bases had no gene match. Germline CDR1 SNHLY, CDR2 FYNNEI. The DNA for the CDR3 is TGTGCCAGCAGGGGCGGGAGGAGTTGGGCCGAGCAGTACTTC. Amino acid sequence: CASRGGRSWAEQYF.

The chain recombines TRBV5-6 with TRBJ2-7, with a weak D call TRBD1 (6 bases). Trimming removed 0 bases from V and 6 bases from J, with 10 bases in between. The CDR3 is 13 residues long. Germline CDR1 and CDR2: SGHDT and YYEEEE. CDR3 bases: TGTGCCAGCAGCTTGGTGTCCAGGGGCGAGCAGTACTTC. It is translated as CASSLVSRGEQYF.

The genes are TRBV4-1 and TRBJ1-2; 9 bases match TRBD1. J gave up 4 bases and V 11 bases, and 5 bases lay outside the gene matches. CDR1 and CDR2 (germline): MGHRA, YSYEKL. The CDR3 runs 12 residues. The CDR3 DNA sequence: TGCGCCTCGAGGGACAGGGCCTATGGCTACACCTTC. Protein sequence: CASRDRAYGYTF.

The gene calls are TRBV14 and TRBJ2-1; possibly TRBD1 for D (5 bases). Germline CDR1 reads SGHDN; CDR2 reads FVKESK. The length of the CDR3 is 16 residues. V was cut by 2 bases and J by 4 bases, with 15 bases left in between. CDR3 residues: CASSQWGGSPYNEQFF. CDR3 DNA: TGTGCCAGCAGCCAATGGGGCGGTTCCCCTTACAATGAGCAGTTCTTC. The full variable domain, its missing parts supplied by reference TRBV14 and TRBJ2-1, is EAGVTQFPSHSVIEKGQTVTLRCDPISGHDNLYWYRRVMGKEIKFLLHFVKESKQDESGMPNNRFLAERTGGTYSTLKVQPAELEDSGVYFCASSQWGGSPYNEQFFGPGTRLTVL.

The chain employs TRBV30 and TRBJ2-7; 7 bases are shared with TRBD2. CDR1 is GTSNPN and CDR2 is SVGIG in the germline V gene (reference sequence). J lost 2 bases, V lost 0 bases, and 7 bases had no gene match. The CDR3 is 15 amino acids. CDR3 in DNA: TGTGCCTGGAGTGTAAGTCTAGCGGCCCCCTACGAGCAGTACTTC. This translates into CAWSVSLAAPYEQYF.

The chain joins TRBV18 to TRBJ1-1; D is uncertain. V was shortened by 2 bases and J by 9 bases, with 10 bases between the two germline ends. Germline V gene lookup returns CDR1 KGHSH and CDR2 LQKENI. This CDR3 spans 12 amino acids. The CDR3 reads CASSPVREQAFF. CDR3 DNA: TGTGCCAGCTCACCAGTTCGAGAACAAGCTTTCTTT. The full variable domain, completed using reference TRBV18 and TRBJ1-1, is NAGVMQNPRHLVRRRGQEARLRCSPMKGHSHVYWYRQLPEEGLKFMVYLQKENIIDESGMPKERFSAEFPKEGPSILRIQQVVRGDSAAYFCASSPVREQAFFGQGTRLTVV.

Note on this clone: This CDR3 is also generated by other DNA sequences in the sample. V gene TRBV28 combines with J gene TRBJ2-7; the D gene is possibly TRBD2 (6 bases). The V end was cut by 2 bases, the J end by 2 bases, with 7 bases between. Germline-derived CDR1 and CDR2 are MDHEN and SYDVKM. CDR3 length: 13 amino acids. This CDR3 is CASSLLATYEQYF. Here the CDR3 DNA reads TGTGCCAGCAGTTTACTAGCGACCTACGAGCAGTACTTC.

The CDR3 region is CASSEGDRAFYGYTF. CDR3 coding DNA: TGTGCCAGCAGTGAAGGGGACAGGGCCTTCTATGGCTACACCTTC. The V call is TRBV2, the J call TRBJ1-2; the match to TRBD1 covers 9 bases. The CDR3 runs 15 residues. V was pared by 1 base and J by 4 bases, with 4 bases of the junction left unmatched. Germline values: CDR1 SNHLY, CDR2 FYNNEI.

This clone has only a few counts. This chain links TRBV5-4 with TRBJ1-6; D ambiguous. The V end lost 4 bases, the J end lost 9 bases, and 14 bases lay between the germline ends. The CDR3 consists of 14 residues. Looked up from germline, CDR1 is SGHNT and CDR2 is YYREEE (reference sequence). The CDR3 region is CASSPGSSGSPLHF. CDR3 DNA sequence: TGTGCCAGCAGCCCGGGGTCAAGCGGTTCACCCCTCCACTTT.

This sequence joins TRBV30 and TRBJ2-3, with 8 bases that match TRBD2. Germline values: CDR1 GTSNPN, CDR2 SVGIG (reference sequence). V dropped 2 bases and J dropped 5; count of bases not matched to a gene: 9. The length of the CDR3 is 15 residues. Here the CDR3 reads CAWSKGAGGEDTQYF. The CDR3 nucleotides are TGTGCCTGGAGTAAAGGGGCGGGAGGTGAAGATACGCAGTATTTT.

The rearrangement links TRBV7-3 to TRBJ2-7; D not certain. V lost 5 bases and J 4 bases, leaving 12 bases between the germline ends. The CDR3 covers 13 residues. The V gene's germline CDR1 is SGHTA and CDR2 FQGTGA. CDR3 bases: TGTGCCAGCAGCCCCAAGACTGGTTACGAGCAGTACTTC. Protein product: CASSPKTGYEQYF. Full variable domain (rest looked up from reference TRBV7-3 and TRBJ2-7): GAGVSQTPSNKVTEKGKYVELRCDPISGHTALYWYRQSLGQGPEFLIYFQGTGAADDSGLPNDRFFAVRPEGSVSTLKIQRTERGDSAVYLCASSPKTGYEQYFGPGTRLTVT.